This T cell receptor (beta chain) came from a study of cytomegalovirus exposure and HLA in healthy donors. As for the study in general: The same platform used for the 666 first-cohort repertoires was also used for the 100 to 150 validation repertoires, as a later analysis reported.

Sequencing used immunoSEQ multiplex PCR; TCRdb keeps in-frame clones, though not all of them. Among 100,000 to 150,000 clones listed, approximately 92% were seen once. Germline CDR1 is SNHLY and CDR2 is FYNNEI. The CDR3 covers 14 residues. The junction had 3 bases not matched to a gene; V was cut back by 8 bases and J by 0 bases. V usage is TRBV2 and J usage is TRBJ1-5; 8 nucleotides line up with TRBD1. The sequence derives from a woman younger than 30 in good health and CMV-seronegative. Sequenced material: PBMCs. DNA for the CDR3: TGTGCCAGCGGGACAGGCTATAGCAATCAGCCCCAGCATTTT. Translated, it gives CASGTGYSNQPQHF. The full variable domain, completed using reference TRBV2 and TRBJ1-5, is EPEVTQTPSHQVTQMGQEVILRCVPISNHLYFYWYRQILGQKVEFLVSFYNNEISEKSEIFDDQFSVERPDGSNFTLKIRSTKLEDSAMYFCASGTGYSNQPQHFGDGTRLSIL.